This is a list of T cell receptor beta chains from one sample in a study of T cells in Graves' hyperthyroidism and ophthalmopathy. TCRdb re-derived calls from the multiplex PCR reads in MiXCR, one entry per CDR3 protein. The sample lists about 550,000 distinct CDR3 sequences, more than 20% occurring once. The sample comprised blood. The receptors derive from a man aged 18 to 30 with Graves' hyperthyroidism. The CDR3 runs from the conserved cysteine through the conserved F or W. Each record gives: clone size, D gene, V gene, J gene, CDR3 protein, CDR3 DNA. D genes are given only for firm matches. The size field is filled for only some rows; it gives once, few, many or a size class.

size: few; D: .; V: TRBV4-2; J: TRBJ2-2; CDR3: CASSQDTGGGPNTGELFF; DNA: TGTGCCAGCAGCCAAGATACCGGCGGGGGCCCGAACACCGGGGAGCTGTTTTTT
size: .; D: .; V: TRBV6-1; J: TRBJ1-6; CDR3: CASSLKTGPYNSPLHF; DNA: TGTGCCAGCAGCCTAAAAACAGGACCCTATAATTCACCCCTCCACTTT
size: many; D: .; V: TRBV12-3/TRBV12-4; J: TRBJ1-5; CDR3: CASSLAEAFNQPQHF; DNA: TGTGCCAGCAGTTTAGCGGAAGCCTTCAATCAGCCCCAGCATTTT
size: .; D: .; V: TRBV30; J: TRBJ1-3; CDR3: CAWRSHHYSSGNTIYF; DNA: TGTGCCTGGAGGTCACACCACTACAGCTCTGGAAACACCATATATTTT
size: many; D: .; V: TRBV19; J: TRBJ1-5; CDR3: CASRLGSLRPQHF; DNA: TGTGCCAGTAGGTTGGGCAGTCTTCGGCCCCAGCATTTT
size: .; D: TRBD1; V: TRBV2; J: TRBJ1-2; CDR3: CASSVTIRGGDYGYTF; DNA: TGTGCCAGCAGTGTTACTATCAGGGGGGGAGACTATGGCTACACCTTC
size: many; D: .; V: TRBV5-1; J: TRBJ2-7; CDR3: CASSLVRGGGEQYF; DNA: TGCGCCAGCAGCTTGGTCCGAGGGGGAGGCGAGCAGTACTTC
size: few; D: .; V: TRBV6-1; J: TRBJ2-7; CDR3: CASNPLAREQYF; DNA: TGTGCCAGCAACCCGCTAGCGCGCGAGCAGTACTTC
size: many; D: .; V: TRBV30; J: TRBJ2-7; CDR3: CAGRAHRYF; DNA: TGTGCCGGTCGGGCCCACCGGTACTTC
size: many; D: .; V: TRBV15; J: TRBJ1-2; CDR3: CATSRGIKLTANYGYTF; DNA: TGTGCCACCAGCAGAGGGATCAAATTGACAGCTAACTATGGCTACACCTTC
size: few; D: .; V: TRBV19; J: TRBJ1-5; CDR3: CASSPGGSRPGNQPQHF; DNA: TGTGCCAGTAGTCCTGGTGGGTCCCGACCGGGCAATCAGCCCCAGCATTTT
size: .; D: .; V: TRBV27; J: TRBJ2-7; CDR3: CASSSQLSRGYEQYF; DNA: TGTGCCAGCAGTTCCCAGCTGAGTAGGGGCTACGAGCAGTACTTC
size: many; D: TRBD2; V: TRBV11-2; J: TRBJ2-5; CDR3: CASSLETSLETQYF; DNA: TGTGCCAGCAGCTTAGAGACTAGCTTGGAGACCCAGTACTTC
size: many; D: .; V: TRBV12-3/TRBV12-4; J: TRBJ2-7; CDR3: CASSRSPAQGSGSYEQYF; DNA: TGTGCCAGCAGTCGTAGCCCGGCACAGGGTAGTGGCTCCTACGAGCAGTACTTC
size: .; D: .; V: TRBV28; J: TRBJ1-5; CDR3: CASSGRGRGNQPQHF; DNA: TGTGCCAGCAGCGGACGGGGCCGAGGGAATCAGCCCCAGCATTTT
size: .; D: .; V: TRBV11-3; J: TRBJ2-2; CDR3: CASSLLGQFTGGLFF; DNA: TGTGCCAGCAGCTTATTGGGACAGTTCACCGGGGGGCTGTTTTTT
size: few; D: .; V: TRBV5-1; J: TRBJ2-5; CDR3: CASSLQGRGEETQYF; DNA: TGCGCCAGCAGCTTACAGGGGCGGGGAGAGGAGACCCAGTACTTC
size: .; D: .; V: TRBV7-6; J: TRBJ2-2; CDR3: CASSSPRPHSRGGQTGELFF; DNA: TGTGCCAGCAGCTCCCCCCGCCCTCACTCTCGTGGGGGACAAACCGGGGAGCTGTTTTTT
size: .; D: .; V: TRBV3-1; J: TRBJ2-7; CDR3: CASSQELRGYEQYF; DNA: TGTGCCAGCAGCCAAGAATTGAGGGGATACGAGCAGTACTTC
size: few; D: .; V: TRBV5-1; J: TRBJ2-4; CDR3: CASSWGGLKENIQYF; DNA: TGCGCCAGCAGCTGGGGGGGGCTGAAGGAGAACATTCAGTACTTC
size: many; D: .; V: TRBV25-1; J: TRBJ1-2; CDR3: CASSELGGREGYTF; DNA: TGTGCCAGCAGTGAACTGGGGGGCAGAGAAGGCTACACCTTC
size: many; D: .; V: TRBV2; J: TRBJ1-2; CDR3: CASSVVRVDGYTF; DNA: TGTGCCAGCAGTGTGGTCAGGGTGGATGGCTACACCTTC
size: few; D: .; V: TRBV4-1; J: TRBJ2-7; CDR3: CASSQGTVIYEQYF; DNA: TGCGCCAGCAGCCAAGGGACGGTGATCTACGAGCAGTACTTC
size: many; D: .; V: TRBV12-3/TRBV12-4; J: TRBJ2-4; CDR3: CASKDGRNIQYF; DNA: TGTGCCAGCAAGGACGGTAGAAACATTCAGTACTTC
size: few; D: .; V: TRBV6-1; J: TRBJ2-7; CDR3: CASSEFEGQAISYEQYF; DNA: TGTGCCAGCAGTGAATTTGAGGGGCAGGCCATCTCCTACGAGCAGTACTTC
size: .; D: TRBD1; V: TRBV20-1; J: TRBJ2-2; CDR3: CSAAGQGTGELFF; DNA: TGCAGTGCTGCGGGACAGGGAACGGGGGAGCTGTTTTTT
size: many; D: .; V: TRBV19; J: TRBJ1-1; CDR3: CASHLYGGNTEAFF; DNA: TGTGCCAGCCATTTATATGGGGGGAACACTGAAGCTTTCTTT
size: many; D: .; V: TRBV12-3/TRBV12-4; J: TRBJ1-1; CDR3: CASSFADTEAFF; DNA: TGTGCCAGCAGTTTCGCTGACACTGAAGCTTTCTTT
size: .; D: TRBD1; V: TRBV6-5; J: TRBJ2-7; CDR3: CASSYPRLGDRGHEQYF; DNA: TGTGCCAGCAGTTACCCGAGATTGGGGGACAGGGGACACGAGCAGTACTTC
size: .; D: .; V: TRBV12-3/TRBV12-4; J: TRBJ1-6; CDR3: CASSPRPRVTSPLHF; DNA: TGTGCCAGCAGCCCCCGGCCCCGGGTAACTTCACCCCTCCACTTT
size: many; D: TRBD1; V: TRBV28; J: TRBJ1-2; CDR3: CASSPPDRDSYGYTF; DNA: TGTGCCAGCAGTCCCCCCGACAGGGACAGCTATGGCTACACCTTC
size: many; D: .; V: TRBV19; J: TRBJ1-5; CDR3: CASSGPLPQPQHF; DNA: TGTGCCAGTTCCGGGCCCCTGCCCCAGCCCCAGCATTTT
size: many; D: TRBD1; V: TRBV30; J: TRBJ1-2; CDR3: CAWRDNRGFGYTF; DNA: TGTGCCTGGAGGGACAACAGGGGTTTTGGCTACACCTTC
size: many; D: .; V: TRBV19; J: TRBJ2-7; CDR3: CASSFGATDTYEQYF; DNA: TGTGCCAGTAGTTTCGGCGCGACAGACACCTACGAGCAGTACTTC
size: .; D: TRBD1; V: TRBV20-1; J: TRBJ2-7; CDR3: CSARNATGFPYEQYF; DNA: TGCAGTGCTAGAAATGCGACAGGGTTTCCCTACGAGCAGTACTTC
size: few; D: .; V: TRBV5-1; J: TRBJ1-2; CDR3: CASSAGTNANYGYTF; DNA: TGCGCCAGCAGCGCCGGGACAAATGCTAACTATGGCTACACCTTC
size: .; D: .; V: TRBV30; J: TRBJ2-7; CDR3: CAWSMDRGPYEQYF; DNA: TGTGCCTGGAGTATGGATCGGGGTCCCTACGAGCAGTACTTC
size: .; D: .; V: TRBV12-3/TRBV12-4; J: TRBJ1-2; CDR3: CASSFWGQPGRYGYTF; DNA: TGTGCCAGCAGTTTCTGGGGGCAGCCAGGGAGATATGGCTACACCTTC
size: .; D: TRBD2; V: TRBV29-1; J: TRBJ2-5; CDR3: CSVEDRGEVETQYF; DNA: TGCAGCGTTGAAGATCGGGGGGAGGTCGAGACCCAGTACTTC
size: .; D: TRBD1; V: TRBV6-5; J: TRBJ2-5; CDR3: CASSSRTGGGWTQYF; DNA: TGTGCCAGCAGTTCCCGGACAGGGGGGGGATGGACCCAGTACTTC
size: .; D: TRBD2; V: TRBV7-2; J: TRBJ2-5; CDR3: CASSPRSAGGPETQYF; DNA: TGTGCCAGCAGCCCCCGGTCAGCGGGAGGGCCGGAGACCCAGTACTTC
size: once; D: TRBD1; V: TRBV6-1; J: TRBJ1-5; CDR3: CASSRQGKIEQPQHF; DNA: TGTGCCAGCAGTAGACAGGGCAAGATTGAGCAGCCCCAGCATTTT
size: .; D: TRBD1; V: TRBV6-4; J: TRBJ1-2; CDR3: CASSDPEATGGLVPYRYGYTF; DNA: TGTGCCAGCAGTGACCCGGAGGCGACAGGGGGGCTTGTCCCCTATCGATATGGCTACACCTTC
size: .; D: TRBD1; V: TRBV18; J: TRBJ2-5; CDR3: CASSAGTGVQETQYF; DNA: TGTGCCAGCTCAGCCGGGACAGGCGTACAAGAGACCCAGTACTTC
size: many; D: TRBD1; V: TRBV12-3/TRBV12-4; J: TRBJ2-7; CDR3: CASSSGQLYEQYF; DNA: TGTGCCAGCAGTTCGGGACAGCTCTACGAGCAGTACTTC
size: many; D: .; V: TRBV6-2/TRBV6-3; J: TRBJ1-2; CDR3: CASSPEGLPYGYTF; DNA: TGTGCCAGCAGTCCGGAAGGACTTCCCTATGGCTACACCTTC
size: many; D: .; V: TRBV6-1; J: TRBJ1-5; CDR3: CASRPSGQPRSQHF; DNA: TGTGCCAGCAGACCCTCCGGTCAACCTAGATCCCAGCATTTT
size: many; D: .; V: TRBV29-1; J: TRBJ1-2; CDR3: CSVDYNYGYTF; DNA: TGCAGCGTTGACTATAACTATGGCTACACCTTC
size: many; D: TRBD1; V: TRBV7-2; J: TRBJ2-7; CDR3: CASSRYGTAEYEQYF; DNA: TGTGCCAGCAGCAGATACGGGACAGCGGAATACGAGCAGTACTTC
size: many; D: .; V: TRBV6-1; J: TRBJ1-3; CDR3: CASSEGAIPGNTIYF; DNA: TGTGCCAGCAGTGAAGGAGCCATCCCGGGGAACACCATATATTTT
size: .; D: TRBD2; V: TRBV12-5; J: TRBJ2-2; CDR3: CASGLALAEGRTGELFF; DNA: TGTGCTAGTGGTTTGGCCCTAGCGGAGGGGCGCACCGGGGAGCTGTTTTTT
size: .; D: TRBD1; V: TRBV6-1; J: TRBJ1-1; CDR3: CASNDRGHSEACF; DNA: TGTGCCAGCAATGACAGGGGGCATAGTGAAGCTTGCTTC
size: many; D: TRBD1; V: TRBV12-3/TRBV12-4; J: TRBJ1-3; CDR3: CASRGDRLGNTIYF; DNA: TGTGCCAGCAGAGGGGACAGACTTGGAAACACCATATATTTT
size: few; D: TRBD1; V: TRBV6-1; J: TRBJ1-2; CDR3: CASSDTGVGGYTF; DNA: TGTGCCAGCAGTGATACAGGGGTCGGAGGCTACACCTTC
size: many; D: .; V: TRBV20-1; J: TRBJ1-5; CDR3: CSARVSGQGQPQHF; DNA: TGCAGTGCTAGAGTATCGGGGCAGGGGCAGCCCCAGCATTTT
size: many; D: .; V: TRBV6-2/TRBV6-3; J: TRBJ1-3; CDR3: CASSYGSPGNTIYF; DNA: TGTGCCAGCAGTTATGGGTCGCCTGGAAACACCATATATTTT